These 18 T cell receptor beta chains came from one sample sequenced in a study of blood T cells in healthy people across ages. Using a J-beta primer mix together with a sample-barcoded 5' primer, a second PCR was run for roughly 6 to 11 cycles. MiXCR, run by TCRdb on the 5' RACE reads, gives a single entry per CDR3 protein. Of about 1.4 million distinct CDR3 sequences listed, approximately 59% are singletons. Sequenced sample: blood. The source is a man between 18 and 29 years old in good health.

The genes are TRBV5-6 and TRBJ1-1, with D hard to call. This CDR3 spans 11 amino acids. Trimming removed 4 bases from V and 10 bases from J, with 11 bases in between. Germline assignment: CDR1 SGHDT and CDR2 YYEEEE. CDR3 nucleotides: TGTGCCAGCAGCCAGTGGGGTTCAGCTTTCTTT. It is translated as CASSQWGSAFF.

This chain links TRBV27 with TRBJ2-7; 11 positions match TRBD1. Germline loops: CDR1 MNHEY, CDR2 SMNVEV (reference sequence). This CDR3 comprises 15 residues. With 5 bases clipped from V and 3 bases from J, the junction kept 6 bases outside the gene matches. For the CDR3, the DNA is TGTGCCAGCAGTCCCGGGACAGGGGGAAACTACGAGCAGTACTTC. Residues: CASSPGTGGNYEQYF.

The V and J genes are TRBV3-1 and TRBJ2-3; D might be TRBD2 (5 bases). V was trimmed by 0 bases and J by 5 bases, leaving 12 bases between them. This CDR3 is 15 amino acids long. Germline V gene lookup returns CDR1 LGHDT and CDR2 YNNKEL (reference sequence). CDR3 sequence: CASSQEEARGDTQYF. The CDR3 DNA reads TGTGCCAGCAGCCAAGAGGAGGCACGGGGAGATACGCAGTATTTT.

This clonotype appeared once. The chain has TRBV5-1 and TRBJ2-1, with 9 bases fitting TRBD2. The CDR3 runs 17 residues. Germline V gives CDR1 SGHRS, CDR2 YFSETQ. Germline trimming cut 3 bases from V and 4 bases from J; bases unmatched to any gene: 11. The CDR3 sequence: CASSSVAGDSSYNEQFF. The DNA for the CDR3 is TGCGCCAGCAGCTCTGTAGCGGGAGACTCATCTTACAATGAGCAGTTCTTC. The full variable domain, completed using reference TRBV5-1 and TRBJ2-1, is KAGVTQTPRYLIKTRGQQVTLSCSPISGHRSVSWYQQTPGQGLQFLFEYFSETQRNKGNFPGRFSGRQFSNSRSEMNVSTLELGDSALYLCASSSVAGDSSYNEQFFGPGTRLTVL.

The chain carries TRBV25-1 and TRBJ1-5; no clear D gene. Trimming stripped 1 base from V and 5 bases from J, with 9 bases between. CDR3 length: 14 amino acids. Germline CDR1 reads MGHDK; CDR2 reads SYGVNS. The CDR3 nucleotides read TGTGCCAGCAGTGAATGGACGGCGGATCAGCCCCAGCATTTT. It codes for CASSEWTADQPQHF.

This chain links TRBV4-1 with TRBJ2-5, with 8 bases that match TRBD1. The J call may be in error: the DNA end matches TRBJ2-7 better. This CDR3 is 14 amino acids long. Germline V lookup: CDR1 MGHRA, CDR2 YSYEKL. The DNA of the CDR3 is TGCGCCAGCAGCCACCCCGGGACAGGCTACGAGCAGTACTTC. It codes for CASSHPGTGYEQYF.

The CDR3 protein is CASSQDGRGQETQYF. The CDR3 region has the DNA TGCGCCAGCAGCCAAGATGGGCGGGGCCAAGAGACCCAGTACTTC. The gene calls are TRBV4-1 and TRBJ2-5, with D possibly TRBD2 on 6 matching bases. Trimming removed 0 bases from V and 1 base from J, with 9 bases in between. Germline CDR1 MGHRA, CDR2 YSYEKL. This CDR3 has 15 residues.

In DNA, the CDR3 is TGTGCCAGCAGTCCGCCGGGACAGGTCAATCAGCCCCAGCATTTT. Protein product: CASSPPGQVNQPQHF. The chain has TRBV6-2 or TRBV6-3 and TRBJ1-5; TRBD1 matches 8 bases. CDR1 and CDR2 (germline): MNHEY, SVGEGT. The CDR3 covers 15 residues. The V and J ends lost 5 bases and 3 bases, in that order; junction bases with no gene match: 6.

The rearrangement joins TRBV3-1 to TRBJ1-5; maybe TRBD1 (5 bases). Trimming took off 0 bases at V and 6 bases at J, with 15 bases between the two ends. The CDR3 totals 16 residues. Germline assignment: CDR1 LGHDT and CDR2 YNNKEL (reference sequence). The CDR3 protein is CASSQDQGTSVQPQHF. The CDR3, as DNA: TGTGCCAGCAGCCAAGATCAAGGGACCTCGGTTCAGCCCCAGCATTTT.

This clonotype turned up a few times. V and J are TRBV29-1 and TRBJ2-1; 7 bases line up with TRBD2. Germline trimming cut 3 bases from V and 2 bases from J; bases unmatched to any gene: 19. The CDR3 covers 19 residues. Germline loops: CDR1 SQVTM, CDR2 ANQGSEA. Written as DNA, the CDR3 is TGCAGCGTTGATCTCTCTCTCCTTTCGGCGGGAGTTCCCTACAATGAGCAGTTCTTC. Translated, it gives CSVDLSLLSAGVPYNEQFF.

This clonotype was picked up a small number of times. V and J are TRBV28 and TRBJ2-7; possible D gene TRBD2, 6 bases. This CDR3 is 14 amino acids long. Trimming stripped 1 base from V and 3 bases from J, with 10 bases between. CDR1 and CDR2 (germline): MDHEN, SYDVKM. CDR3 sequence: CASSLLGGDYEQYF. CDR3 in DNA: TGTGCCAGCAGTTTATTAGGAGGGGACTACGAGCAGTACTTC.

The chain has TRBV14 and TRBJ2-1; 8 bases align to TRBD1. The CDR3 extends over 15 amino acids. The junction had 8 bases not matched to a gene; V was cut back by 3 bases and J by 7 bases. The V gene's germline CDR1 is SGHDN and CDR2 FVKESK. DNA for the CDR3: TGTGCCAGCAGCCACCCCTGGACAGGGAAGAATGAGCAGTTCTTC. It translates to CASSHPWTGKNEQFF.

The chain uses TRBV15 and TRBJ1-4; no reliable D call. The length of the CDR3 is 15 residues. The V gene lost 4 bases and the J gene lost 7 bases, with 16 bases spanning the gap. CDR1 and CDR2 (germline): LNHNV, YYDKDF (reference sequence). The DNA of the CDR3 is TGTGCCACCAGCATACGGGGAGGGTGGAGTGAAAAACTGTTTTTT. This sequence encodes CATSIRGGWSEKLFF. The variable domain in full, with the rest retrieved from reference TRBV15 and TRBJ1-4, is DAMVIQNPRYQVTQFGKPVTLSCSQTLNHNVMYWYQQKSSQAPKLLFHYYDKDFNNEADTPDNFQSRRPNTSFCFLDIRSPGLGDTAMYLCATSIRGGWSEKLFFGSGTQLSVL.

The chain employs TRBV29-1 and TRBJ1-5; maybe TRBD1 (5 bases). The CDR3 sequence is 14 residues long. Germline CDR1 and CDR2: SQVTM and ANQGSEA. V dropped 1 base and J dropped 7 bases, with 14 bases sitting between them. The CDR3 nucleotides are TGCAGCGTTGAAGGGGACGGAGCGGGGCAGCCCCAGCATTTT. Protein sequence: CSVEGDGAGQPQHF.

The CDR3: CASSPLEPGNEKLFF. In DNA form, the CDR3 reads TGTGCCAGCTCACCATTGGAGCCCGGTAATGAAAAACTGTTTTTT. The J gene is TRBJ1-4, the V gene TRBV18, with unresolved D. Per germline, CDR1 KGHSH and CDR2 LQKENI. This CDR3 comprises 15 residues. Trimming left V 2 bases short and J 4 bases short, with 11 bases between.

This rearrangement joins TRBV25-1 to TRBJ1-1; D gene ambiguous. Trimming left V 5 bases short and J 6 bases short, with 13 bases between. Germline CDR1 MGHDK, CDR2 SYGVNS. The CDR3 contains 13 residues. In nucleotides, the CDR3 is TGTGCCAGCAGTAATCGACGGATTTCTGAAGCTTTCTTT. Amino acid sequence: CASSNRRISEAFF.

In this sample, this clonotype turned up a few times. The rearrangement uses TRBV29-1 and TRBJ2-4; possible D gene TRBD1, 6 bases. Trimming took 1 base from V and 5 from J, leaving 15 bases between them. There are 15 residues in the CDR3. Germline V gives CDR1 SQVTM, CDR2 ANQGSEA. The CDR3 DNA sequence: TGCAGCGTTGAAGGATCTGGGACATACCAAAACATTCAGTACTTC. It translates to CSVEGSGTYQNIQYF.

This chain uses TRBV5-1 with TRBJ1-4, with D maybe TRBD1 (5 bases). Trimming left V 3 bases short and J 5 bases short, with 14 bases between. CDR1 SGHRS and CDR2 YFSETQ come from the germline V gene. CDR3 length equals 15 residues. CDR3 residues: CASSSTGTKNEKLFF. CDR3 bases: TGCGCCAGCAGCTCGACCGGGACGAAAAATGAAAAACTGTTTTTT.